One and the same sample provided the 28 T cell receptor beta chains below, sequenced in a study of long-term antiretroviral therapy in people with HIV. At survey level, the immunoSEQ assay was run in its v3.0 version. Only in-frame clones appear in the TCRdb table, and some are missing; sequencing was by immunoSEQ multiplex PCR. The sample consists of roughly 30,000 clones, approximately 93% of them appearing once. The source material was unsorted PBMCs, sampled approximately 6.3 years after starting antiretroviral therapy. The origin of the receptors is a woman between 40 and 50 years old with HIV.

There are a few counts of this clone. The chain couples TRBV30 to TRBJ2-4; D is unresolved. CDR3 size: 15 residues. Germline loops: CDR1 GTSNPN, CDR2 SVGIG (reference sequence). The ends were cut back, 2 bases at V and 0 bases at J, with 11 bases in the middle. This chain's CDR3 is CAWSISDVAKNIQYF. The CDR3 DNA is TGTGCCTGGAGTATCTCGGATGTAGCCAAAAACATTCAGTACTTC.

This clone was detected only a few times. The gene calls are TRBV15 and TRBJ2-3; TRBD1 or TRBD2 may be the D gene (7 bases each). CDR1 is LNHNV and CDR2 is YYDKDF in the germline V gene (reference sequence). The CDR3 sequence is 13 residues long. Trimming took 6 bases from V and 6 from J, leaving 13 bases between them. The CDR3 loop reads CATRAGGGDTQYF. CDR3 in DNA: TGTGCCACCAGGGCAGGGGGAGGGGATACGCAGTATTTT.

The DNA of the CDR3 is TGTGCCAGCTGCCGGGGAGATACGCAGTATTTT. Its translation: CASCRGDTQYF. The V call is TRBV25-1, the J call TRBJ2-3; D possibly corresponds to TRBD2 (5 bases). CDR1 MGHDK and CDR2 SYGVNS come from the germline V gene. V was pared by 8 bases and J by 5 bases, with 8 bases between. The CDR3 extends over 11 amino acids.

This clone appeared a few times. This chain joins TRBV5-1 and TRBJ1-1; D is perhaps TRBD1 (5 bases). Germline V gene sequence: CDR1 SGHRS, CDR2 YFSETQ. The V gene lost 2 bases and the J gene lost 5 bases, with 16 bases spanning the gap. CDR3 length equals 15 residues. CDR3 nucleotide sequence: TGCGCCAGCAGCTTAGGGACGACCCCGGGGACTGAAGCTTTCTTT. It translates to CASSLGTTPGTEAFF.

The chain is built from TRBV10-3 and TRBJ1-1, with TRBD1 matching over 8 bases. The germline gives CDR1 ENHRY, CDR2 SYGVKD. This CDR3 spans 13 amino acids. The V segment lost 6 bases and the J segment 2 bases; nucleotides outside the gene matches: 2. The CDR3 region is CAIRGTGNTEAFF. The DNA of the CDR3 is TGTGCCATCAGGGGGACAGGAAACACTGAAGCTTTCTTT.

This chain uses TRBV9 with TRBJ2-7; tentatively, D is TRBD1 (5 bases). The CDR3 extends over 14 amino acids. Germline-derived CDR1 and CDR2 are SGDLS and YYNGEE. V lost 2 bases and J 0 bases, leaving 9 bases between the germline ends. CDR3 bases: TGTGCCAGCAGCGTTTCAGGGAACTCCTACGAGCAGTACTTC. Encoded protein: CASSVSGNSYEQYF. The full variable domain, its missing parts supplied by reference TRBV9 and TRBJ2-7, is DSGVTQTPKHLITATGQRVTLRCSPRSGDLSVYWYQQSLDQGLQFLIQYYNGEERAKGNILERFSAQQFPDLHSELNLSSLELGDSALYFCASSVSGNSYEQYFGPGTRLTVT.

The gene calls are TRBV16 and TRBJ1-2, with D tentatively TRBD1 (6 bases). This CDR3 is 14 amino acids long. The ends were cut back, 2 bases at V and 14 bases at J, with 21 bases in the middle. Germline V gives CDR1 KGHSY, CDR2 FQNENV. The CDR3 reads CASSQRGNRPHGTF. In nucleotides, the CDR3 is TGTGCCAGCAGCCAAAGGGGGAACAGGCCTCACGGGACCTTC.

The chain has TRBV4-1 and TRBJ1-1; no reliable D call. Per the germline V gene, CDR1 is MGHRA and CDR2 is YSYEKL. Deletions cut 1 base from V and 7 bases from J, with 10 bases between. The CDR3 sequence is 13 residues long. The CDR3 reads CASSQGGLGEAFF. The DNA for the CDR3 is TGCGCCAGCAGCCAAGGTGGGCTGGGTGAAGCTTTCTTT.

Only one count was recorded for this clone. J is TRBJ2-3 and V is TRBV27; a possible D gene is TRBD2 (5 bases). The CDR3 sequence is 17 residues long. The germline V and J ends were trimmed by 1 base and 4 bases, with 18 bases remaining between them. Germline CDR1 reads MNHEY; CDR2 reads SMNVEV (reference sequence). The CDR3 DNA sequence: TGTGCCAGCAGTTTATTATTCCGGGGAGAGGGTTCAGATACGCAGTATTTT. Translating gives CASSLLFRGEGSDTQYF.

There are a few counts of this clone. The gene calls are TRBV5-1 and TRBJ1-1; D may be TRBD1 (6 bases). CDR3 length: 14 amino acids. Between the trimmed V and J ends, which lost 4 bases and 4 bases, there was a span of 14 bases. Per the germline V gene, CDR1 is SGHRS and CDR2 is YFSETQ. The DNA of the CDR3 is TGCGCCAGCAGCATGAGGGGGAGGACCACTGAAGCTTTCTTT. Its protein product is CASSMRGRTTEAFF.

The chain has TRBV11-2 and TRBJ2-7; D gene uncertain. The germline CDR1 and CDR2 sequences are SGHAT and FQNNGV. Trimming cost V 4 bases and J 1 base, with 11 bases left between them. The CDR3 loop spans 14 amino acids. The CDR3 is CASSSRTESYEQYF. CDR3 bases: TGTGCCAGCAGCTCACGGACGGAATCCTACGAGCAGTACTTC.

V gene TRBV18 combines with J gene TRBJ2-7; 10 positions match TRBD1. The CDR3 has 15 amino acids. V shed 5 bases and J 2 bases; nucleotides not matched to a gene: 6. The germline gives CDR1 KGHSH, CDR2 LQKENI. This CDR3 reads CASSSPGQGTYEQYF. The CDR3 nucleotides read TGTGCCAGCTCAAGCCCGGGACAGGGGACCTACGAGCAGTACTTC. The full variable domain, with the rest looked up from reference TRBV18 and TRBJ2-7, is NAGVMQNPRHLVRRRGQEARLRCSPMKGHSHVYWYRQLPEEGLKFMVYLQKENIIDESGMPKERFSAEFPKEGPSILRIQQVVRGDSAAYFCASSSPGQGTYEQYFGPGTRLTVT.

The rearrangement uses TRBV5-1 and TRBJ2-2, with D possibly matching TRBD1 (6 bases). The CDR3 runs to 17 residues. V gave up 4 bases and J gave up 2 bases, with 18 bases separating them. Germline CDR1 reads SGHRS; CDR2 reads YFSETQ. CDR3 DNA sequence: TGCGCCAGCAGCGTAACGACGGGACAAATCAACACCGGGGAGCTGTTTTTT. Amino acids: CASSVTTGQINTGELFF. The full variable domain, its missing parts supplied by reference TRBV5-1 and TRBJ2-2, is KAGVTQTPRYLIKTRGQQVTLSCSPISGHRSVSWYQQTPGQGLQFLFEYFSETQRNKGNFPGRFSGRQFSNSRSEMNVSTLELGDSALYLCASSVTTGQINTGELFFGEGSRLTVL.

The chain combines TRBV30 with TRBJ2-5; 8 nucleotides align to TRBD1. Germline-derived CDR1 and CDR2 are GTSNPN and SVGIG (reference sequence). The CDR3 loop spans 15 amino acids. V dropped 3 bases and J dropped 2; count of bases not matched to a gene: 8. The CDR3 DNA follows: TGTGCCTGGAGGGGCGGGACAGGATATCAAGAGACCCAGTACTTC. Its protein is CAWRGGTGYQETQYF.

This chain joins TRBV5-1 and TRBJ2-3; 9 nucleotides line up with TRBD1. The germline CDR1 and CDR2 sequences are SGHRS and YFSETQ. This CDR3 is 17 amino acids long. V lost 0 bases and J lost 2; bases outside the gene matches: 7. CDR3 in amino acids: CASSLVIGTGNTDTQYF. CDR3 bases: TGCGCCAGCAGCTTGGTTATCGGGACAGGGAACACAGATACGCAGTATTTT.

This chain uses TRBV7-2 with TRBJ1-3; no definite D call. V lost 1 base to trimming and J lost 0 bases, with 7 bases between them. CDR3 length: 15 amino acids. CDR1 and CDR2 from the germline V gene are SGHTA and FQGNSA. CDR3 loop: CASSLDGHSGNTIYF. The CDR3 region has the DNA TGTGCCAGCAGCTTAGACGGCCACTCTGGAAACACCATATATTTT.

The chain links TRBV5-1 to TRBJ1-5; TRBD1 aligns across 9 bases. J lost 5 bases, V lost 0 bases, and 3 bases had no gene match. Germline-derived CDR1 and CDR2 are SGHRS and YFSETQ. The CDR3 is 15 amino acids. CDR3 coding DNA: TGCGCCAGCAGCTTGGGGACAGGGGCCGATCAGCCCCAGCATTTT. Amino acids: CASSLGTGADQPQHF.

This chain connects TRBV7-2 to TRBJ2-1; 8 nucleotides align to TRBD2. This CDR3 spans 15 amino acids. V was pared by 2 bases and J by 5 bases, with 5 bases of the junction left unmatched. Germline V gives CDR1 SGHTA, CDR2 FQGNSA. Here the CDR3 reads CASSLTGLVNNEQFF. For the CDR3, the DNA is TGTGCCAGCAGCTTAACGGGACTAGTCAACAATGAGCAGTTCTTC.

The V gene is TRBV30, the J gene TRBJ1-2; tentative D call: TRBD1 (5 bases). There are 15 residues in the CDR3. Trimming pared 8 bases from V and 4 bases from J, leaving 23 bases between. Looked up from germline, CDR1 is GTSNPN and CDR2 is SVGIG (reference sequence). The chain's CDR3 is CAGTREGIVGYGYTF. The DNA for the CDR3 is TGTGCCGGGACCAGGGAGGGCATTGTCGGCTATGGCTACACCTTC.

This rearrangement joins TRBV6-5 to TRBJ1-1; D remains ambiguous. The CDR3 contains 15 residues. Trimming removed 0 bases at V and 0 bases at J, with 8 bases between. CDR1 is MNHEY and CDR2 is SVGAGI in the germline V gene. In DNA form, the CDR3 reads TGTGCCAGCAGTTACTCGTCGGCCATGAACACTGAAGCTTTCTTT. This sequence encodes CASSYSSAMNTEAFF.

The CDR3 sequence: CAWGSIEANQPQHF. DNA of the CDR3: TGTGCCTGGGGCTCTATCGAAGCGAATCAGCCCCAGCATTTT. The chain joins TRBV30 to TRBJ1-5, with D hard to call. Germline CDR1 and CDR2: GTSNPN and SVGIG (reference sequence). There are 14 residues in the CDR3. The germline V and J ends were trimmed by 5 bases and 4 bases, with 15 bases remaining between them.

This chain uses TRBV15 with TRBJ2-5; a weak D match, TRBD1 (6 bases). Germline-derived CDR1 and CDR2 are LNHNV and YYDKDF (reference sequence). This CDR3 comprises 14 residues. Trimming cost V 0 bases and J 1 base, with 6 bases left between them. CDR3 in DNA: TGTGCCACCAGCAGAGAGGGGGCCCAAGAGACCCAGTACTTC. Translating it yields CATSREGAQETQYF.

The J gene is TRBJ1-1, the V gene TRBV4-1; D unresolved. Germline lookup yields CDR1 MGHRA and CDR2 YSYEKL. This CDR3 is built from 16 residues. V was pared by 1 base and J by 2 bases, with 14 bases between. Here the CDR3 reads CASSQGGRGFNTEAFF. The CDR3 coding sequence is TGCGCCAGCAGCCAAGGAGGGCGCGGGTTTAACACTGAAGCTTTCTTT.

The chain has TRBV16 and TRBJ2-1; D unresolved. Germline lookup yields CDR1 KGHSY and CDR2 FQNENV. V lost 0 bases and J lost 9, with 9 bases in between. The length of the CDR3 is 13 residues. CDR3 in amino acids: CASSQSTVSEQFF. In DNA, the CDR3 is TGTGCCAGCAGCCAATCCACAGTGAGTGAGCAGTTCTTC. Complete variable domain (other parts from reference TRBV16 and TRBJ2-1): GEEVAQTPKHLVRGEGQKAKLYCAPIKGHSYVFWYQQVLKNEFKFLISFQNENVFDETGMPKERFSAKCLPNSPCSLEIQATKLEDSAVYFCASSQSTVSEQFFGPGTRLTVL.

This sequence joins TRBV18 and TRBJ2-1, with D hard to call. CDR3 length: 13 amino acids. Trimming took off 1 base at V and 7 bases at J, with 8 bases between the two ends. CDR1 KGHSH and CDR2 LQKENI come from the germline V gene. The CDR3 protein is CASSPQGRNEQFF. CDR3 in DNA: TGTGCCAGCTCACCACAGGGTCGGAATGAGCAGTTCTTC.

This chain joins TRBV4-3 and TRBJ2-2; D is perhaps TRBD1 (6 bases). Per the germline V gene, CDR1 is LGHNA and CDR2 is YSLEER. Trimming stripped 0 bases from V and 4 bases from J, with 15 bases between. This CDR3 spans 17 amino acids. The CDR3: CASSQDGGRVGTGELFF. DNA for the CDR3: TGCGCCAGCAGCCAAGATGGGGGCAGGGTGGGCACCGGGGAGCTGTTTTTT.

The J gene is TRBJ2-7, the V gene TRBV16; D gene ambiguous. Trimming removed 0 bases from V and 0 bases from J, with 9 bases in between. The CDR3 loop spans 15 amino acids. Germline V lookup: CDR1 KGHSY, CDR2 FQNENV. The DNA for the CDR3 is TGTGCCAGCAGCCAATCTTCACAGCTCTCCTACGAGCAGTACTTC. It codes for CASSQSSQLSYEQYF. Full variable domain (rest looked up from reference TRBV16 and TRBJ2-7): GEEVAQTPKHLVRGEGQKAKLYCAPIKGHSYVFWYQQVLKNEFKFLISFQNENVFDETGMPKERFSAKCLPNSPCSLEIQATKLEDSAVYFCASSQSSQLSYEQYFGPGTRLTVT.

This rearrangement joins TRBV19 to TRBJ1-3; D ambiguous. Per germline, CDR1 LNHDA and CDR2 SQIVND (reference sequence). The CDR3 has 12 residues. V dropped 3 bases and J dropped 2 bases, with 2 bases sitting between them. CDR3 loop: CASSMTGNTIYF. The CDR3 region has the DNA TGTGCCAGTAGTATGACTGGAAACACCATATATTTT.